The present entry profiles one T cell receptor (beta chain) with its context. This specimen belongs to a study of blood T cell repertoires in COVID-19. Study as a whole: Italy, Spain and the United States were the sources of the convalescent and acute COVID-19 samples.

The CDR3 loop spans 16 amino acids. Germline V gene data show CDR1 as SGHNT and CDR2 as YYREEE (reference sequence). V was clipped by 1 base and J by 4 bases; unmatched bases: 8. Living in 24 US areas, the participants were between roughly 18 and 89 years of age. Cohort placement rested on clinical history that participants reported themselves. Original analysis: From reference gene primer amplification, estimates of nucleated cell counts were derived. TCRdb's table, derived via immunoSEQ multiplex PCR, lists solely in-frame clones and lacks some. V and J calls and clone size are given by that table; D and trimming were obtained from the DNA. The table has about 270,000 clones, approximately 86% seen once; the top ten hold over 2%.

This clonotype was obtained from a woman aged 18-29 years who had recovered from COVID-19. The chain carries TRBV5-4 and TRBJ2-1; the match to TRBD2 covers 7 bases. Sequenced: PBMCs or T cells enriched from blood (not recorded which). The CDR3 coding sequence is TGTGCCAGCAGCTTGTTTCTGGGAGGGGCATACAATGAGCAGTTCTTC. Protein: CASSLFLGGAYNEQFF. The variable domain in full, completed from reference TRBV5-4 and TRBJ2-1, reads ETGVTQSPTHLIKTRGQQVTLRCSSQSGHNTVSWYQQALGQGPQFIFQYYREEENGRGNFPPRFSGLQFPNYSSELNVNALELDDSALYLCASSLFLGGAYNEQFFGPGTRLTVL.